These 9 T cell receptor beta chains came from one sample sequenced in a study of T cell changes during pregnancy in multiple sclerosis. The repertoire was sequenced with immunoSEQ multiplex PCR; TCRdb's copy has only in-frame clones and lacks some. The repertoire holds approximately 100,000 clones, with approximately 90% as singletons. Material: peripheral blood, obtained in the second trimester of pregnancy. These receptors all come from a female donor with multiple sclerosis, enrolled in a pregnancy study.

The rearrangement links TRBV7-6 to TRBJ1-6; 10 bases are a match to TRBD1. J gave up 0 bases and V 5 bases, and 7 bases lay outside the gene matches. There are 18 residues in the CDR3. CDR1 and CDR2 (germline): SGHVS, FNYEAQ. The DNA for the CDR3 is TGTGCCAGCAGCGCAATCCGGGACAGGGGCTCCTATAATTCACCCCTCCACTTT. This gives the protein CASSAIRDRGSYNSPLHF.

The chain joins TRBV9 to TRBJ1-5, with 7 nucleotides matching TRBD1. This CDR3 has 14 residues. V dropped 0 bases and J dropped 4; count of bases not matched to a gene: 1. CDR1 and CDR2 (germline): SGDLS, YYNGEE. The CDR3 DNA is TGTGCCAGCAGCGTAGGACAGGGAAATCAGCCCCAGCATTTT. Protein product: CASSVGQGNQPQHF.

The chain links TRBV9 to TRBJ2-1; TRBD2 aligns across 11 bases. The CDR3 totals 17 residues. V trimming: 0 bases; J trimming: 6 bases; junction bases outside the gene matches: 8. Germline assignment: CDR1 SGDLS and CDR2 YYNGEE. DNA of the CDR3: TGTGCCAGCAGCGTAGGACTAGCGGGATTTACATCCAATGAGCAGTTCTTC. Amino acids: CASSVGLAGFTSNEQFF. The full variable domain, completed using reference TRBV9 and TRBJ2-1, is DSGVTQTPKHLITATGQRVTLRCSPRSGDLSVYWYQQSLDQGLQFLIQYYNGEERAKGNILERFSAQQFPDLHSELNLSSLELGDSALYFCASSVGLAGFTSNEQFFGPGTRLTVL.

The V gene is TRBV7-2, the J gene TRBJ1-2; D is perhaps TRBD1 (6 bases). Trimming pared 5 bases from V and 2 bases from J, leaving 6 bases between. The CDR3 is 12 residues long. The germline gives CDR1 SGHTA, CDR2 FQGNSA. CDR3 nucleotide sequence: TGTGCCAGCAGCCAGGGGAACTATGGCTACACCTTC. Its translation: CASSQGNYGYTF.

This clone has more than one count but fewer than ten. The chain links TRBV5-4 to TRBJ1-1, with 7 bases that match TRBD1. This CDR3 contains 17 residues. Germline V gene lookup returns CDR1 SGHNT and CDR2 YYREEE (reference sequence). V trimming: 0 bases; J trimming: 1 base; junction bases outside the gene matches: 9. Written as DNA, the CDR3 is TGTGCCAGCAGCTTGGCCGGAAGGGGGCGCGGGAACACTGAAGCTTTCTTT. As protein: CASSLAGRGRGNTEAFF.

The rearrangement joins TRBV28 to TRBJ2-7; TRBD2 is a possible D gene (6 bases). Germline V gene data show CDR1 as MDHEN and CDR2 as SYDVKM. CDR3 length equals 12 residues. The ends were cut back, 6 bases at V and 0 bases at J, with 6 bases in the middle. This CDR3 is CASRTSSYEQYF. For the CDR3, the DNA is TGTGCCAGCAGGACTAGCTCCTACGAGCAGTACTTC.

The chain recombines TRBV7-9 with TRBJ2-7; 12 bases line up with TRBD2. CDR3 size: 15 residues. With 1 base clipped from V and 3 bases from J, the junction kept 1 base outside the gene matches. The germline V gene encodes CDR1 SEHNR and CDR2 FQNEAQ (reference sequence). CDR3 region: CASSLGGLAGYEQYF. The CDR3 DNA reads TGTGCCAGCAGCTTAGGGGGACTAGCGGGCTACGAGCAGTACTTC.

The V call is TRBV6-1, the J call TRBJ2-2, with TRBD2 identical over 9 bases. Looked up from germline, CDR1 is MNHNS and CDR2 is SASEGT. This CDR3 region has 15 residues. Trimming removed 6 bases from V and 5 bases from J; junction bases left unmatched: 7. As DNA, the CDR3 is TGTGCCAGCAGAGTTAGCGGGAGTGGGACCGGGGAGCTGTTTTTT. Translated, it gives CASRVSGSGTGELFF.

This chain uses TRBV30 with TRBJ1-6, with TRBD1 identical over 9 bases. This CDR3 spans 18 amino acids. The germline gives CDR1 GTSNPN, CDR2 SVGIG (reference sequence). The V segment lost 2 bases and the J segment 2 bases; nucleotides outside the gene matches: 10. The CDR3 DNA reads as TGTGCCTGGAGTCTTCTGACAGGGGGAGTAACCTATAATTCACCCCTCCACTTT. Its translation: CAWSLLTGGVTYNSPLHF.